This T cell receptor beta chain emerged from a study of blood T cell repertoires in COVID-19. About the research overall: COVID-19 samples collected from the United States, Italy and Spain covered acute and convalescent phases. T cells, B-cell-depleted T cells, or PBMCs supplied cDNA or gDNA.

The protocol was immunoSEQ multiplex PCR, while the TCRdb copy is restricted to in-frame clones and leaves out a portion. Of 130,000 or so clones listed, 77% were seen once; the top ten hold 20%. V dropped 6 bases and J dropped 2; count of bases not matched to a gene: 6. The CDR3 has 14 amino acids. Germline V CDR1 and CDR2: LNHDA, SQIVND (reference sequence). The chain has TRBV19 and TRBJ2-5; 7 bases map to TRBD1. This TCR came from a man at least 80 years old with acute or convalescent COVID-19. The sample was peripheral blood. As DNA, the CDR3 is TGTGCCAGTAGCAGGACAGGAGTACAAGAGACCCAGTACTTC. Protein sequence: CASSRTGVQETQYF.